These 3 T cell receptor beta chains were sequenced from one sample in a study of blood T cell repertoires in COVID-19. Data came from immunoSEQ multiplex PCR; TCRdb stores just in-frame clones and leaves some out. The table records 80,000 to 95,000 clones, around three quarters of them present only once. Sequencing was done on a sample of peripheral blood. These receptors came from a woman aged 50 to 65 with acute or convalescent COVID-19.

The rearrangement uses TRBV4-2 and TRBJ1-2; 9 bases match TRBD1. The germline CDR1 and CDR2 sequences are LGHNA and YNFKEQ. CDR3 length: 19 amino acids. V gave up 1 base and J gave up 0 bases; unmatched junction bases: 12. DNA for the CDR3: TGTGCCAGCAGCCAAGGCCAAGGGGGACAGGGTCCGTCTAACTATGGCTACACCTTC. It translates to CASSQGQGGQGPSNYGYTF.

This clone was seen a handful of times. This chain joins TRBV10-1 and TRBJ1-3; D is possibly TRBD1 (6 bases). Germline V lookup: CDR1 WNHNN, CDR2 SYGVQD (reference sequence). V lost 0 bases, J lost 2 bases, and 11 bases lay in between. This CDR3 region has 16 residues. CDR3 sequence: CASSESPRGPGNTIYF. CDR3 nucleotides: TGCGCCAGCAGTGAGTCCCCCAGGGGCCCTGGAAACACCATATATTTT.

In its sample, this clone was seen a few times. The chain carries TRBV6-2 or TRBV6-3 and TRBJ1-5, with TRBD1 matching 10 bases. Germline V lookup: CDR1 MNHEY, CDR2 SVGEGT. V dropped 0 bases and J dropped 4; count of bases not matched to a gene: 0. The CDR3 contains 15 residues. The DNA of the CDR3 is TGTGCCAGCAGTTACTCGGACAGGGGGAATCAGCCCCAGCATTTT. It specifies CASSYSDRGNQPQHF.